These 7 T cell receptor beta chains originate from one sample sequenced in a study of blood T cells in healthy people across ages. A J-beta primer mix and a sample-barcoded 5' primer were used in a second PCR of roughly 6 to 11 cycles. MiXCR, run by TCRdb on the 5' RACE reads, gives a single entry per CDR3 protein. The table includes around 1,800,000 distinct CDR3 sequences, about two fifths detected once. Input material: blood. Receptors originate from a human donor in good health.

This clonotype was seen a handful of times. The CDR3 coding sequence is TGTGCCAGCAGTTTGTCAGGTGACTACACCTTC. Protein product: CASSLSGDYTF. The V call is TRBV12-3 or TRBV12-4, the J call TRBJ1-2; D call uncertain. Trimming removed 3 bases at V and 10 bases at J, with 9 bases between. The CDR3 has 11 amino acids.

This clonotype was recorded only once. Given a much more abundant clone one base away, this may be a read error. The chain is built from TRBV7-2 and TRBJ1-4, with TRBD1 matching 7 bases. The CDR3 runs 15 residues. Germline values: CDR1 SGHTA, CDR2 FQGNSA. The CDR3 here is CASSSNRGGDEKRFF. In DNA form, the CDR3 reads TGTGCCAGCAGCTCTAACAGGGGAGGAGATGAAAAACGGTTTTTT.

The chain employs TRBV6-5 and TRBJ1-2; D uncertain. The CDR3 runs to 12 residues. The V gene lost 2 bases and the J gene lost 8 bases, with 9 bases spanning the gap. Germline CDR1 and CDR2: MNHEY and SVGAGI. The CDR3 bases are TGTGCCAGCAGTTACAACGACAAAGGCTACACCTTC. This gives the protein CASSYNDKGYTF.

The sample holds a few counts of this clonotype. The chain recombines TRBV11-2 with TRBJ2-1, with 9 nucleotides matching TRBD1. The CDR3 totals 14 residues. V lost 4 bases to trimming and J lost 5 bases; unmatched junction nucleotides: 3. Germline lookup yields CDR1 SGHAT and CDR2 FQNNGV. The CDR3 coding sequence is TGTGCCAGCAGCTACGGACAGGGGAACAATGAGCAGTTCTTC. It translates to CASSYGQGNNEQFF.

The CDR3 here is CASSYSAERGYEQYF. For the CDR3, the DNA is TGTGCCAGCAGTTACTCAGCCGAGCGTGGGTACGAGCAGTACTTC. This chain uses TRBV6-5 with TRBJ2-7; no reliable D call. Trimming removed 0 bases from V and 4 bases from J, with 13 bases in between. This CDR3 contains 15 residues. Germline values: CDR1 MNHEY, CDR2 SVGAGI.

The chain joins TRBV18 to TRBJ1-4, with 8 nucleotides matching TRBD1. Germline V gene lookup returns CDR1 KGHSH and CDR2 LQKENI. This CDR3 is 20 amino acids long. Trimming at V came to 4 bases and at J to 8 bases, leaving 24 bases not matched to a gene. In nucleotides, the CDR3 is TGTGCCAGCTCACTCCAGAGCCCTCCGAACATGGACAGGGTGGACGAAAAACTGTTTTTT. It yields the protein CASSLQSPPNMDRVDEKLFF.

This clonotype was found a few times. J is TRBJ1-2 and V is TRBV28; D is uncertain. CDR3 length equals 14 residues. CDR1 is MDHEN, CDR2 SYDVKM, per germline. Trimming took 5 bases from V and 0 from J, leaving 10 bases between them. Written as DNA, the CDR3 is TGTGCCAGCAGTCGACGGGGAGCTAACTATGGCTACACCTTC. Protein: CASSRRGANYGYTF.